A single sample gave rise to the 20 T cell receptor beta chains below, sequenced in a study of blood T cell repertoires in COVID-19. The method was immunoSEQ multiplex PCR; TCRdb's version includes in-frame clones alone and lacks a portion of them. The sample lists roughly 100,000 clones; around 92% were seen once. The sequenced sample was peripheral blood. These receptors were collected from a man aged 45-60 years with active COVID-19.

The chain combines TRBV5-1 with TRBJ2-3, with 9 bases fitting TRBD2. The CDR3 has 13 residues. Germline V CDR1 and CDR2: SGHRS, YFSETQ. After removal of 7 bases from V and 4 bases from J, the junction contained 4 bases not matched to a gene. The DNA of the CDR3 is TGCGCCAGCGGCGGGAGGGAATCAGATACGCAGTATTTT. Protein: CASGGRESDTQYF.

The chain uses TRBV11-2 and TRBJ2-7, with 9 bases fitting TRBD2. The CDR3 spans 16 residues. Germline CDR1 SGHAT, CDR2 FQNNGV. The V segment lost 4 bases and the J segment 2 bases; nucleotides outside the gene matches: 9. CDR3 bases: TGTGCCAGCAGCTCCCTGGCAGGCGGGAGGGCCTACGAGCAGTACTTC. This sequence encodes CASSSLAGGRAYEQYF.

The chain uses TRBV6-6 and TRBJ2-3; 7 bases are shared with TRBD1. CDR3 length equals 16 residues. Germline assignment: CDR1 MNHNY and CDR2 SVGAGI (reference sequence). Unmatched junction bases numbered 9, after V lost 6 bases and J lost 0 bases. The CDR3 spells CASRSRGQRSTDTQYF. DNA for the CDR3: TGTGCCAGCAGATCAAGGGGGCAGAGAAGCACAGATACGCAGTATTTT.

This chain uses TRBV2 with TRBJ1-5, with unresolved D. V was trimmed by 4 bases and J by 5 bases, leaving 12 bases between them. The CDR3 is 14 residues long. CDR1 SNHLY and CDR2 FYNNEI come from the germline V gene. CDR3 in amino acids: CASSVAGPDQPQHF. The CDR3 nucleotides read TGTGCCAGCAGTGTCGCAGGTCCGGATCAGCCCCAGCATTTT. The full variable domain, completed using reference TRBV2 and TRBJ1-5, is EPEVTQTPSHQVTQMGQEVILRCVPISNHLYFYWYRQILGQKVEFLVSFYNNEISEKSEIFDDQFSVERPDGSNFTLKIRSTKLEDSAMYFCASSVAGPDQPQHFGDGTRLSIL.

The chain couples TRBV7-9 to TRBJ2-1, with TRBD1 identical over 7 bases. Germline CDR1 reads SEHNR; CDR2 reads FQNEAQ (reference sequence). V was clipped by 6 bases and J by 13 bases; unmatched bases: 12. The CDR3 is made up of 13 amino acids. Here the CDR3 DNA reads TGTGCCAGCAGTCCCGGCCCGGGACAGATACAGTTCTTC. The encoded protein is CASSPGPGQIQFF.

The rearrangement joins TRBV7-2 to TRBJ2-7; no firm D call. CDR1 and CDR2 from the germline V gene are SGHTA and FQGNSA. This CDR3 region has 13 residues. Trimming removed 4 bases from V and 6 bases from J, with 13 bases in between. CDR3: CASSSSNSGEQYF. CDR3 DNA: TGTGCCAGCAGCTCCTCGAACTCTGGCGAGCAGTACTTC.

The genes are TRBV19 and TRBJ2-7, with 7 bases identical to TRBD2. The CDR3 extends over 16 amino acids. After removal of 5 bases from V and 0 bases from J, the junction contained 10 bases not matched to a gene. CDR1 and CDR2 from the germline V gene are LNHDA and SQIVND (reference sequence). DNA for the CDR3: TGTGCCAGTAGTCCCCGCGCTAGCGGATACTCCTACGAGCAGTACTTC. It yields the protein CASSPRASGYSYEQYF. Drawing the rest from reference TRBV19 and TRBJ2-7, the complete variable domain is DGGITQSPKYLFRKEGQNVTLSCEQNLNHDAMYWYRQDPGQGLRLIYYSQIVNDFQKGDIAEGYSVSREKKESFPLTVTSAQKNPTAFYLCASSPRASGYSYEQYFGPGTRLTVT.

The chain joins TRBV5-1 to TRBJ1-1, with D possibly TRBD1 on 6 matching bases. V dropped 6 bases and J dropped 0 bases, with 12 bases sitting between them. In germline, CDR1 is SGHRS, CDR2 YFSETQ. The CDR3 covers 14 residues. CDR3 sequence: CASTKDSMNTEAFF. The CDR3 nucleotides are TGCGCCAGCACCAAGGACAGTATGAACACTGAAGCTTTCTTT.

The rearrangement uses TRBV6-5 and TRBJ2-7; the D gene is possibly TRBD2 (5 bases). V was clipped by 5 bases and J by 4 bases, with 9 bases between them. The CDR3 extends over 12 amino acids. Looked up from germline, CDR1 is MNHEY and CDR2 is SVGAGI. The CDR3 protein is CASSPGSYEQYF. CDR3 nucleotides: TGTGCCAGCAGTCCGGGATCTTACGAGCAGTACTTC.

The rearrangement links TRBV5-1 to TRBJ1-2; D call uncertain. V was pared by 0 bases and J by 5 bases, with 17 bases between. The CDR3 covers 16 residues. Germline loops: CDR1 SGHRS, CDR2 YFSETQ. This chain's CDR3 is CASSLAAGSDNYGYTF. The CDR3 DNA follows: TGCGCCAGCAGCTTGGCGGCAGGCTCCGATAATTATGGCTACACCTTC.

In DNA form, the CDR3 reads TGTGCCAGCAGGGGGCTATCAGATACGCAGTATTTT. It encodes CASRGLSDTQYF. The chain couples TRBV6-5 to TRBJ2-3, with TRBD1 as a possible D gene (5 bases). The germline V and J ends were trimmed by 6 bases and 4 bases, with 8 bases remaining between them. The germline V gene has CDR1 MNHEY and CDR2 SVGAGI. The CDR3 extends over 12 amino acids.

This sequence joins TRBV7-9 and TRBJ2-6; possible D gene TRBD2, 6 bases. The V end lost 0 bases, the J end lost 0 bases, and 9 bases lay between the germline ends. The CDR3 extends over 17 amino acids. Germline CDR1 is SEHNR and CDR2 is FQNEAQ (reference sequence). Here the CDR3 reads CASSLASGSSGANVLTF. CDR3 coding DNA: TGTGCCAGCAGCTTAGCTAGCGGAAGCTCTGGGGCCAACGTCCTGACTTTC.

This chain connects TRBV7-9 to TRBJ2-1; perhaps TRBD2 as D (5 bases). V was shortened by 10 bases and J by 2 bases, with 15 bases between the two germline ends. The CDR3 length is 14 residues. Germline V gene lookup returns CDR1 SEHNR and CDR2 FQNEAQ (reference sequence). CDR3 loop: CATAAGPTYNEQFF. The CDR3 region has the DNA TGTGCCACCGCGGCGGGCCCTACCTACAATGAGCAGTTCTTC. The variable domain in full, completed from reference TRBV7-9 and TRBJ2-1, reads DTGVSQNPRHKITKRGQNVTFRCDPISEHNRLYWYRQTLGQGPEFLTYFQNEAQLEKSRLLSDRFSAERPKGSFSTLEIQRTEQGDSAMYLCATAAGPTYNEQFFGPGTRLTVL.

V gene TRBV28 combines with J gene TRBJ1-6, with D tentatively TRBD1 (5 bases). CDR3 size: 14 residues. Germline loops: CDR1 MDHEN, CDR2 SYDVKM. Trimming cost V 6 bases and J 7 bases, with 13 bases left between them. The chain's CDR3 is CASSPGDGNSPLHF. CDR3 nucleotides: TGTGCCAGCAGCCCGGGGGATGGGAATTCACCCCTCCACTTT. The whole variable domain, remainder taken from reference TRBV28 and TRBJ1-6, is DVKVTQSSRYLVKRTGEKVFLECVQDMDHENMFWYRQDPGLGLRLIYFSYDVKMKEKGDIPEGYSVSREKKERFSLILESASTNQTSMYLCASSPGDGNSPLHFGNGTRLTVT.

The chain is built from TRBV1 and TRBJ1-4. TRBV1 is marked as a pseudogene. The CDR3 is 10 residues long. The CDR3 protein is CTSSLRKLFF. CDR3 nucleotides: TGCACCAGCAGCCTTCGAAAACTGTTTTTT.

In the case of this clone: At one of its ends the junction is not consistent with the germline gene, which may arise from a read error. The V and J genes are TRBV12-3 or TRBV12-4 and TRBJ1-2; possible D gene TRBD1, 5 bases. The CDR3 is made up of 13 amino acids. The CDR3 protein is CASSGGWGYGHTF. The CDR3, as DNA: TGTGCCAGCAGTGGGGGGTGGGGCTATGGCCACACCTTC.

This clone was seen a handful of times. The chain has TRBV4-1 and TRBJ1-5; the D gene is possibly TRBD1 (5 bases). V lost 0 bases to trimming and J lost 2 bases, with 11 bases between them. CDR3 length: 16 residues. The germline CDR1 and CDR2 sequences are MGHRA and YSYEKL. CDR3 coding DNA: TGCGCCAGCAGCCAAGATGGGGGGATCGGCAATCAGCCCCAGCATTTT. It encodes CASSQDGGIGNQPQHF.

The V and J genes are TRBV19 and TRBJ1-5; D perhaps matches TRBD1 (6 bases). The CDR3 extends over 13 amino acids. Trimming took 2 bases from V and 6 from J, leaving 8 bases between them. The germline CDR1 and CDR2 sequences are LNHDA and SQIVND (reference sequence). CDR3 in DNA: TGTGCCAGTAGTATACAGGGGCCTCAGCCCCAGCATTTT. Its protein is CASSIQGPQPQHF.

The CDR3 region is CASRGTGGKYNEQYF. As DNA, the CDR3 is TGTGCCAGCAGGGGGACTGGCGGGAAGTATAACGAGCAGTACTTC. The V call is TRBV27, the J call TRBJ2-7; TRBD2 might be the D (6 bases). The CDR3 totals 15 residues. V was pared by 6 bases and J by 5 bases, with 20 bases between. From germline, CDR1 is MNHEY and CDR2 SMNVEV (reference sequence).

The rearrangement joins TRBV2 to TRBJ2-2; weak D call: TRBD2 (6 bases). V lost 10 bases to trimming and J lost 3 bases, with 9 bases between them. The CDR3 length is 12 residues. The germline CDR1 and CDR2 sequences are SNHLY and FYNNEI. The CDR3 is CATTGDTGELFF. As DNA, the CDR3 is TGTGCCACGACGGGGGACACCGGGGAGCTGTTTTTT.